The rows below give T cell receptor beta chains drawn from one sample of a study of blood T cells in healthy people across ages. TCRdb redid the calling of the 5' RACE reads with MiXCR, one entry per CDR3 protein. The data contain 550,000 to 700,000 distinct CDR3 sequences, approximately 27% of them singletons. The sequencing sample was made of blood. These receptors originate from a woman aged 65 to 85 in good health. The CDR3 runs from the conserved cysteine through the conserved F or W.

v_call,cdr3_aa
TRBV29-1,CSGRALNIQYF
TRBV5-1,CASSLQGGTGSEQYF
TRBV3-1,CASSQGEWLENIQYF
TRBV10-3,CAITPGLYGYEQYF
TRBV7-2,CASSFLWGDLTDTQYF
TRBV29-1,CSVEEQGLKTQYF
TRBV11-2,CASSLVVKGTEAFF
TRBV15,CATSRDRYTEAFF
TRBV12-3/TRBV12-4,CASSRTVSYEQYF
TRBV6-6,CASSNADGDGENIQYF
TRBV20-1,CSPMATPGPKNIQYF
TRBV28,CASSLVSLAGQGNQPQHF
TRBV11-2,CASSLGSAGGKTQYF
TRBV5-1,CASSVGRTRTEIAKNIQYF
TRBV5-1,CASSTGQQFQETQYF
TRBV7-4,CASSLGQVQRPIQYF
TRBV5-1,CASSPTLGAYNYGYTF
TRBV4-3,CASSQDLRTGYGYTF
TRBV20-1,CSASGGTTDTQYF
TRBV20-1,CSARDPKRATDTQYF
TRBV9,CASRDNAGFGGYTF
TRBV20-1,CSAMLRLRKTQYF
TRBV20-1,CSAQMRAGAYNEQFF
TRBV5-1,CASSVTGAKNIQYF
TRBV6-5,CASREDKYNSPLHF
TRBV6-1,CASSPNREDTGELFF
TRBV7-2,CANSTTNYNEQFF
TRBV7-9,CASTTLGANSGNTIYF
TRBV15,CATSREIGAGQETQYF
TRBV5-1,CASSLVQGNTEAFF
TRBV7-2,CASSSSGGYNTGELFF
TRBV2,CASDLAKNIQYF
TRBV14,CASSQRGEQFF
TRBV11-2,CASSSRPKFETDTQYF
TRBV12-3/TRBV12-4,CASSPPGTALYEQYF
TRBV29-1,CSVRGNGVNEQFF
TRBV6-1,CASSENRLGQEGDTEAFF
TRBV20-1,CSARSQSSSPLHF
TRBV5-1,CASSLLQPNEKLFF
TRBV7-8,CASSLDTVSLGAEEQYF
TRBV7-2,CASSSEAVSGANVLTF
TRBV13,CASSVAYEQYF
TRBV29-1,CSEQGWGNEQFF
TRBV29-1,CSVPTGSNSRDTQYF
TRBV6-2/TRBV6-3,CASSPWTRTYEQYF